This T cell receptor (beta chain) was obtained from a study of identical twins. The study, taken as a whole, reports: Cord blood's abundant beta clonotypes had fewer insertions, unlike memory repertoires. Sharing of beta out-of-frame sequences by twins showed a weaker excess.

A single record per CDR3 protein comes from TCRdb applying MiXCR to the 5' RACE reads. Of some 590,000 distinct CDR3 sequences listed, just under 10% are singletons. This CDR3 has 15 residues. V trimming: 0 bases; J trimming: 4 bases; junction bases outside the gene matches: 6. The germline V gene encodes CDR1 SGHRS and CDR2 YFSETQ. Healthy Caucasians, and only they, were the donors. For this clonotype: Its antigen is currently unknown.

These data also formed part of another study, on yellow fever vaccine responses in identical twins.

This chain uses TRBV5-1 with TRBJ1-2; 7 nucleotides agree with TRBD1. Sequenced material: PBMCs. This receptor was taken from a young woman in good health. The CDR3 coding sequence is TGCGCCAGCAGCTTGGAGGCAGGGGGGATCTATGGCTACACCTTC. Protein product: CASSLEAGGIYGYTF.